The T cell receptor (beta chain) under discussion was sequenced for a study of T cells in women clearing cervical HPV infection. Study summary: Cases were women with histologically confirmed HPV16-related CIN3 or worse, including a couple of invasive cancers. Case blood was drawn a median about 150 days after lesion detection. Findings and caveats of the study: Richness plus V gene abundances separated cases from controls with AUC approximately 0.78.

A remark on this clone: Its specificity is unknown. With the read ending 3 residues before the CDR3 end, the germline J gene is used to fill in that end.

The repertoire was sequenced with immunoSEQ multiplex PCR; TCRdb's copy has only in-frame clones and lacks some. The sample is made up of approximately 41,000 clones, and the top ten hold 7.6% of it. In germline, CDR1 is SGHTA, CDR2 FQGTGA. V was pared by 3 bases and J by 5 bases, with 2 bases of the junction left unmatched. The CDR3 covers 14 residues. This chain connects TRBV7-3 to TRBJ2-5; 11 bases fit TRBD1. The sequence was collected from a woman aged 18 to 75 with a cervical HPV16 infection that either progressed to CIN3+ or cleared (not recorded which). The sample comprised blood buffy coat. This chain's CDR3 is CASSFGTGGETQYF. CDR3 bases read: TGTGCCAGCAGCTTCGGGACAGGGGGGGAGACC.